The subject of this entry is one T cell receptor (beta chain). Here immunoSEQ multiplex PCR was the method, and the copy in TCRdb shows in-frame clones only, minus some. The table lists about 120,000 clones, 78% of them singletons. The data belong to a study of blood T cell repertoires in COVID-19. About the study: PBMCs, B-cell-depleted T cells, or T cells were the source of the cDNA or gDNA that made up the material.

The receptor was isolated from a man between 65 and 85 years old with acute or convalescent COVID-19. Sequencing used peripheral blood.

In DNA form, the CDR3 reads TGTGCCTGGGGGGTGAATAGGGGAGGCATTCAGTACTTC. Protein product: CAWGVNRGGIQYF. This sequence joins TRBV30 and TRBJ2-4, with D possibly matching TRBD2 (6 bases). V lost 5 bases, J lost 9 bases, and 17 bases lay in between. The germline V gene encodes CDR1 GTSNPN and CDR2 SVGIG (reference sequence). CDR3 size: 13 residues. The full variable domain, its missing parts supplied by reference TRBV30 and TRBJ2-4, is SQTIHQWPATLVQPVGSPLSLECTVEGTSNPNLYWYRQAAGRGLQLLFYSVGIGQISSEVPQNLSASRPQDRQFILSSKKLLLSDSGFYLCAWGVNRGGIQYFGAGTRLSVL.